This T cell receptor (beta chain) was retrieved from a study of graft-versus-host responses after intestinal transplantation. In the study overall: Isolated intestinal, liver-intestinal, or multivisceral transplants were what recipients had.

The junction had 8 bases not matched to a gene; V was cut back by 5 bases and J by 8 bases. There are 15 residues in the CDR3. Germline values: CDR1 SEHNR, CDR2 FQNEAQ (reference sequence). Concerning this clone: Antigen: not known.

Sequencing used immunoSEQ multiplex PCR; TCRdb keeps in-frame clones, though not all of them. The sample includes 35,000 to 45,000 clones, about 95% of them seen just once. The receptor was derived from a human donor who was the organ donor for an intestinal transplant. The specimen was unstimulated CD8+ T cells sorted from spleen or lymph node cells, collected before transplant. The rearrangement uses TRBV7-9 and TRBJ1-4, with 10 bases fitting TRBD1. DNA of the CDR3: TGTGCCAGCAGCACCTGGGACAGGGGTTGGGAAAAACTGTTTTTT. It specifies CASSTWDRGWEKLFF.